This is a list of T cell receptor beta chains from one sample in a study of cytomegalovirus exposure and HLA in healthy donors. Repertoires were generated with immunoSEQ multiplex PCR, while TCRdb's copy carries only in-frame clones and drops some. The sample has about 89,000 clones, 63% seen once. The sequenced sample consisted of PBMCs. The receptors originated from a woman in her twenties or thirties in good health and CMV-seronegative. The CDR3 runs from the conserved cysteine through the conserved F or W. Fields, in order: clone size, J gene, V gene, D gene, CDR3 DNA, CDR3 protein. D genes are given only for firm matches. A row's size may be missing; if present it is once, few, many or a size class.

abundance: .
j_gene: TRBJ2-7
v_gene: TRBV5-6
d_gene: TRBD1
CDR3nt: TGTGCCAGCAGTACACAGGGGTCGTCGACTATATACGAGCAGTACTTC
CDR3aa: CASSTQGSSTIYEQYF

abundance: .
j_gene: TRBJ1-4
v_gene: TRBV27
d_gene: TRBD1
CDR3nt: TGTGCCAGCAGTAACCCGGGACAGGGGAGTGAAAAACTGTTTTTT
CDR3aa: CASSNPGQGSEKLFF

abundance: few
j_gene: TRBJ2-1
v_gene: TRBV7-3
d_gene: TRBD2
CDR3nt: TGTGCCAGCAGCTCCGGGGGGAGCGGGAAAAGGGATGAGCAGTTCTTC
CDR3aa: CASSSGGSGKRDEQFF

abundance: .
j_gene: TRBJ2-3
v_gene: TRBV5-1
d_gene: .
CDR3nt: TGCGCCAGCAGCTTGGCACTAGCAGGGACAGATACGCAGTATTTT
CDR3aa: CASSLALAGTDTQYF

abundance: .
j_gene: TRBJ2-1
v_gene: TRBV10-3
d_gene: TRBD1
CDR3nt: TGTGCCATCAGTCGACAGGGGGCGGGCAATGAGCAGTTCTTC
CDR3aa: CAISRQGAGNEQFF

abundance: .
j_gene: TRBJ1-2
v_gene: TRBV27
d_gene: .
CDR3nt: TGTGCCAGCAGTCCGATACACGGACTGAATGGCTACACCTTC
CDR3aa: CASSPIHGLNGYTF

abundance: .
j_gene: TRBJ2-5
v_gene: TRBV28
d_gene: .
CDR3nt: TGTGCCAGCAGTCGAGAGACCCAGTACTTC
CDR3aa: CASSRETQYF

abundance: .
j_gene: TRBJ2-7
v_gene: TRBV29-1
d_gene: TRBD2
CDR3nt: TGCAGCGTCATTCTTAGCGGGATCTACGAGCAGTACTTC
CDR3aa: CSVILSGIYEQYF

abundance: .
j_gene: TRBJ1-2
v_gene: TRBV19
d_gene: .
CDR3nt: TGTGCCAGTAGAGGGGCGATCTATGGCTACACCTTC
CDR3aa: CASRGAIYGYTF

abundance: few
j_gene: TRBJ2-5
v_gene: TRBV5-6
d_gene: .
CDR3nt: TGTGCCAGCAGCTTGCGTCAGCAAGAGACCCAGTACTTC
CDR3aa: CASSLRQQETQYF

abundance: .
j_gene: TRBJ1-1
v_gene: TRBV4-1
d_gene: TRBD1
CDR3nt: TGCGCCAGCAGCCATCGCGACAGGGCGACTGAAGCTTTCTTT
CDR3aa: CASSHRDRATEAFF

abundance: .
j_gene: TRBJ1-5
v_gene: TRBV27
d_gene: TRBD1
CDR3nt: TGTGCCAGCGGGGGTCAGGGGGTGAAGCCCCAGCATTTT
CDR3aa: CASGGQGVKPQHF

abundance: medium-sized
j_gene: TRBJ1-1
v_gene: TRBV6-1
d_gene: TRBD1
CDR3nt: TGTGCCAGCAGTGTCGACAGGGGAGACACTGAAGCTTTCTTT
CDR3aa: CASSVDRGDTEAFF

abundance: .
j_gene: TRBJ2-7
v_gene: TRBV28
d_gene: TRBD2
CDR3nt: TGTGCCAGCAGTTCCCGACTAGCGGCCAGGCGGGCCTACGAGCAGTACTTC
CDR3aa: CASSSRLAARRAYEQYF

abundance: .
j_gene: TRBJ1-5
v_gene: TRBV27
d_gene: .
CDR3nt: TGTGCCAGCAGCGAGATCCAAGCGGGCAATCAGCCCCAGCATTTT
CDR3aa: CASSEIQAGNQPQHF

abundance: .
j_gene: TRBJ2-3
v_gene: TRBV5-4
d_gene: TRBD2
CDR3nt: TGTGCCAGCAGCTACCGACTAGCGGGTAACACAGATACGCAGTATTTT
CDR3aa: CASSYRLAGNTDTQYF

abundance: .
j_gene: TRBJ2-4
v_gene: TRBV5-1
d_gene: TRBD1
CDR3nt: TGCGCCAGCAGCTTGCCCCAAACCCCGGGGACAGGGCAAAACATTCAGTACTTC
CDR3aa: CASSLPQTPGTGQNIQYF

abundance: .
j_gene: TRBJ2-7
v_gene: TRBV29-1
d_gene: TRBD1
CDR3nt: TGCAGCGTTGAAGGAGGGGGACAGACTGCGCAGTACTTC
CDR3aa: CSVEGGGQTAQYF

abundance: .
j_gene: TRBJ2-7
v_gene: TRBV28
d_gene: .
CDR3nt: TGTGCCAGCAGTTTCGGGACATTCGAGCAGTACTTC
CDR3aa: CASSFGTFEQYF

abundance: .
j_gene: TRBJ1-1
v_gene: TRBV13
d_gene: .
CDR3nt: TGTGCCAGCAGCCCCGGACAAAACACTGAAGCTTTCTTT
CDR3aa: CASSPGQNTEAFF

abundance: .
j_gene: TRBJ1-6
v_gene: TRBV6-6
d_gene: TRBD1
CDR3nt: TGTGCCAGCAGTAGACAGGGGGCAAGATCACCCCTCCACTTT
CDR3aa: CASSRQGARSPLHF

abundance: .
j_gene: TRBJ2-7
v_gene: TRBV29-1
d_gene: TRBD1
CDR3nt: TGCAGCGTCGTGGACAGGGGGCTGGGCGAGCAGTACTTC
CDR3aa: CSVVDRGLGEQYF

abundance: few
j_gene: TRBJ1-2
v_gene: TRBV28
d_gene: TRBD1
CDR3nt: TGTGCCAGCAGGCCACAGGGGGGCTATGGCTACACCTTC
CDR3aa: CASRPQGGYGYTF

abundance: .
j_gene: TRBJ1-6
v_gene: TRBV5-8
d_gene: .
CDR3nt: TGTGCCAGCAGCTCGGGACAATATAATTCACCCCCCCACTTT
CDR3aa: CASSSGQYNSPPHF

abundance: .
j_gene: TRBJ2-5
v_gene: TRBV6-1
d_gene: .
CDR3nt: TGTGCCAGCAGTGAAGTGCACAGGGAGGGTAAAGAGACCCAGTACTTC
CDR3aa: CASSEVHREGKETQYF

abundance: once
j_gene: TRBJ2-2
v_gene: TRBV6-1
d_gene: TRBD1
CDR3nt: TGTGCCAGCAAACAGGGGTACACCGGGGAGCTGTTTTTT
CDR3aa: CASKQGYTGELFF

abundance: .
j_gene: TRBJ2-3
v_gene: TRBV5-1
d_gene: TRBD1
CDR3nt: TGCGCCAGCAGCCCCCCCGGGACAGGCACAGATACGCAGTATTTT
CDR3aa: CASSPPGTGTDTQYF

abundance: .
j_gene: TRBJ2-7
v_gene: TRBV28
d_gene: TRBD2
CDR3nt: TGTGCCAGCAGTTTATCAGGCGGGAGGCAAAACGAGCAGTACTTC
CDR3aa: CASSLSGGRQNEQYF

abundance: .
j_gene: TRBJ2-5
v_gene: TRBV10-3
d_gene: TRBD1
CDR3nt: TGTGCCATCAGCCTGACAGGGCAAGAGACCCAGTACTTC
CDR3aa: CAISLTGQETQYF